The present entry profiles one T cell receptor (beta chain) with its context. Its cognate antigen is unknown. The assay used deep level. In the original analysis: Owing to the provision of junction-only sequences devoid of quality scores by immunoSEQ, filtering differed. Data came from immunoSEQ multiplex PCR; TCRdb stores just in-frame clones and leaves some out. V and J calls plus clone size are reproduced from that table; the DNA served to infer D and trimming. Of millions of clones detected, 85% to 95% appear once; the ten largest clones hold 0.1% to 0.15%. These data belong to a study of shared clonotypes between healthy human individuals. This CDR3 is built from 13 residues. Germline assignment: CDR1 SGHRS and CDR2 YFSETQ. V was shortened by 3 bases and J by 6 bases, with 13 bases between the two germline ends. Findings of the study overall: Naive subsets typically showed greater estimated richness than memory subsets.

Sequenced sample: naive CD4+ T cells sorted from blood. Subset denoted: CD45RA+ positively selected. V usage is TRBV5-1 and J usage is TRBJ2-7; weak D call: TRBD1 (5 bases). This receptor was identified in a man aged 18 to 29 in good health. The CDR3 DNA is TGCGCCAGCAGCTCTTGGGGCCAATCCGAGCAGTACTTC. Translation: CASSSWGQSEQYF.